Following are 29 T cell receptor beta chains from one sample sequenced in a study of T-cell memory formation after mild COVID-19 (dated by TCRdb to about 2021). Preparation of the library involved 5' RACE. Sequencer: Illumina NovaSeq 6000. TCRdb reworked the public reads: Q25 trimming with fastp, MiXCR clone assembly, productive beta chains retained. All rows with the same CDR3 protein become a single entry with the most common DNA and genes. Within this sample are approximately 240,000 distinct CDR3 sequences, with around 17% of them counted one time only. The ten top clones hold roughly 3.6% of the sample. The sequenced material came from PBMCs or a T cell subset sorted from them (not recorded which). The receptors shown here come from a man aged 18 to 29 who had mild COVID-19 (a few samples of this study predate the infection). The sample titles of this study are shuffled in the database, so cell type and time point are left out; the donor was told from shared clones.

This clonotype was detected a few times. This chain links TRBV18 with TRBJ2-7; D may correspond to TRBD1 or TRBD2 (6 bases each). Looked up from germline, CDR1 is KGHSH and CDR2 is LQKENI. V dropped 3 bases and J dropped 7 bases, with 16 bases sitting between them. This CDR3 has 14 amino acids. DNA of the CDR3: TGTGCCAGCTCACCCGACAGGAGGGCAGGTGAGCAGTACTTC. Translating it yields CASSPDRRAGEQYF.

This clonotype turned up a few times. V gene TRBV7-8 combines with J gene TRBJ1-1, with unresolved D. V lost 5 bases and J lost 3, with 16 bases in between. CDR1 is SGHVS and CDR2 is FQNEAQ in the germline V gene. The CDR3 loop spans 15 amino acids. The CDR3 DNA reads TGTGCCAGCAGCCGCTCCAGGATCCCCTACACTGAAGCTTTCTTT. The encoded protein is CASSRSRIPYTEAFF.

This chain joins TRBV9 and TRBJ2-3; 8 bases line up with TRBD2. Germline values: CDR1 SGDLS, CDR2 YYNGEE. V gave up 0 bases and J gave up 5 bases; unmatched junction bases: 5. CDR3 length equals 15 residues. CDR3 residues: CASSVAGGQGDTQYF. DNA for the CDR3: TGTGCCAGCAGCGTAGCGGGGGGGCAGGGAGATACGCAGTATTTT.

This clonotype was seen a few times. The chain links TRBV5-1 to TRBJ2-2; either TRBD1 or TRBD2 may supply D (5 bases each). The CDR3 runs to 16 residues. V dropped 4 bases and J dropped 6 bases, with 19 bases sitting between them. The germline CDR1 and CDR2 sequences are SGHRS and YFSETQ. The CDR3 sequence: CASSPGTTSVAGELFF. CDR3 nucleotide sequence: TGCGCCAGCAGCCCCGGGACCACCTCAGTGGCCGGGGAGCTGTTTTTT.

The V call is TRBV29-1, the J call TRBJ2-5, with 7 bases that match TRBD2. Per germline, CDR1 SQVTM and CDR2 ANQGSEA. The CDR3 consists of 12 residues. V trimming: 3 bases; J trimming: 7 bases; junction bases outside the gene matches: 5. CDR3 in amino acids: CSVDPGEGTQYF. The CDR3 DNA reads TGCAGCGTTGATCCGGGGGAGGGGACCCAGTACTTC.

The V and J genes are TRBV5-1 and TRBJ1-2, with D perhaps TRBD1 (5 bases). Germline CDR1 reads SGHRS; CDR2 reads YFSETQ. The germline V and J ends were trimmed by 4 bases and 3 bases, with 16 bases remaining between them. The CDR3 has 15 amino acids. CDR3 sequence (DNA): TGCGCCAGCAGCCGCGACAGCCAGTCCCACTATGGCTACACCTTC. Translation gives CASSRDSQSHYGYTF.

The chain joins TRBV5-4 to TRBJ1-2; D unresolved. V lost 2 bases and J 13 bases, leaving 15 bases between the germline ends. The CDR3 has 12 residues. Germline lookup yields CDR1 SGHNT and CDR2 YYREEE (reference sequence). CDR3 DNA sequence: TGTGCCAGCAGCTTTTATCGGCAGTCAGCCACCTTC. It yields the protein CASSFYRQSATF.

This clonotype was observed once. CDR3 in DNA: TGTGCCAGCAGCGGGCTAGCGGGGGGGCGCGAGACCCAGTACTTC. The encoded protein is CASSGLAGGRETQYF. The V call is TRBV7-8, the J call TRBJ2-5, with 12 bases aligning to TRBD2. Trimming cost V 5 bases and J 5 bases; bases outside gene matches: 6. This CDR3 region has 15 residues. In germline, CDR1 is SGHVS, CDR2 FQNEAQ.

This clonotype appeared a few times. This chain joins TRBV7-8 and TRBJ2-7; 12 bases line up with TRBD2. Germline lookup yields CDR1 SGHVS and CDR2 FQNEAQ. V shed 0 bases, J shed 3 bases, and the junction held 3 bases outside the gene matches. The CDR3 is made up of 16 amino acids. Written as DNA, the CDR3 is TGTGCCAGCAGCTTAGCCCGGACTAGCGGGGTCTACGAGCAGTACGTC. It translates to CASSLARTSGVYEQYV.

The J gene is TRBJ1-4, the V gene TRBV3-1; unclear D gene. The CDR3 is made up of 16 amino acids. V lost 0 bases, J lost 0 bases, and 8 bases lay in between. Per the germline V gene, CDR1 is LGHDT and CDR2 is YNNKEL (reference sequence). The chain's CDR3 is CASSQDLGSTNEKLFF. DNA of the CDR3: TGTGCCAGCAGCCAAGATCTTGGTTCAACTAATGAAAAACTGTTTTTT.

The table lists this clonotype with a few counts. V gene TRBV19 combines with J gene TRBJ1-1, with D tentatively TRBD1 (5 bases). CDR3 length: 17 amino acids. V was trimmed by 5 bases and J by 5 bases, leaving 24 bases between them. Germline V gene lookup returns CDR1 LNHDA and CDR2 SQIVND (reference sequence). In DNA, the CDR3 is TGTGCCAGTAGTTTTTCCCCCGCCCAGGGAGGGAAGACTGAAGCTTTCTTT. It yields the protein CASSFSPAQGGKTEAFF.

V usage is TRBV6-5 and J usage is TRBJ2-7; D possibly corresponds to TRBD1 (6 bases). This CDR3 has 13 amino acids. The germline V gene has CDR1 MNHEY and CDR2 SVGAGI. V lost 5 bases to trimming and J lost 4 bases, with 12 bases between them. In DNA, the CDR3 is TGTGCCAGCAGTCCTAACAGGGTGTACGAGCAGTACTTC. It encodes CASSPNRVYEQYF.

The V gene is TRBV6-1, the J gene TRBJ2-7, with D perhaps being TRBD1 or TRBD2 (6 bases each). CDR1 and CDR2 (germline): MNHNS, SASEGT. The CDR3 spans 15 residues. V lost 3 bases to trimming and J lost 0 bases, with 12 bases between them. Here the CDR3 DNA reads TGTGCCAGCAGTGACGGGGGCGCTAGCTCCTACGAGCAGTACGTC. It yields the protein CASSDGGASSYEQYV.

Only a few counts were recorded for this clonotype. V and J are TRBV20-1 and TRBJ2-7, with a weak D call TRBD2 (6 bases). The CDR3 totals 11 residues. CDR1 is DFQATT and CDR2 is SNEGSKA in the germline V gene (reference sequence). Trimming removed 5 bases from V and 5 bases from J, with 10 bases in between. Written as DNA, the CDR3 is TGCAGTGCTCGGGGGAGAAACGAGCAGTACGTC. Its protein product is CSARGRNEQYV.

The rearrangement uses TRBV4-2 and TRBJ2-3; perhaps TRBD1 as D (5 bases). Looked up from germline, CDR1 is LGHNA and CDR2 is YNFKEQ. The CDR3 totals 14 residues. V lost 0 bases and J lost 7, with 11 bases in between. The CDR3 region is CASSQDLRENTQYF. The CDR3 nucleotides read TGTGCCAGCAGCCAAGATCTCAGGGAAAATACGCAGTATTTT.

This clonotype was detected only a few times. The V call is TRBV15, the J call TRBJ2-3; D possibly corresponds to TRBD1 (5 bases). The CDR3 length is 14 residues. Germline lookup yields CDR1 LNHNV and CDR2 YYDKDF (reference sequence). The V and J ends lost 6 bases and 0 bases respectively, with 10 bases between them. CDR3 region: CATRTTASTDTQYF. The DNA for the CDR3 is TGTGCCACCAGGACGACAGCGAGCACAGATACGCAGTATTTT.

V is TRBV20-1 and J is TRBJ1-6; TRBD1 might be the D (5 bases). Trimming stripped 6 bases from V and 6 bases from J, with 12 bases between. The CDR3 spans 13 residues. From germline, CDR1 is DFQATT and CDR2 SNEGSKA (reference sequence). CDR3 nucleotides: TGCAGTGCCCTCGGGGGAAGTAATTCACCCCTCCACTTT. It specifies CSALGGSNSPLHF.

The chain uses TRBV27 and TRBJ2-5; possibly TRBD2 for D (5 bases). The CDR3 loop spans 13 amino acids. Trimming shortened V by 6 bases and J by 4 bases, and 12 bases separated the two germline ends. Germline loops: CDR1 MNHEY, CDR2 SMNVEV (reference sequence). Here the CDR3 DNA reads TGTGCCAGCAGCATCCCGGGAACAGAGACCCAGTACTTC. Amino acids: CASSIPGTETQYF.

The rearrangement links TRBV5-4 to TRBJ2-2; 10 bases are a match to TRBD1. This CDR3 region has 14 residues. V lost 3 bases and J lost 5; bases outside the gene matches: 1. Germline-derived CDR1 and CDR2 are SGHNT and YYREEE (reference sequence). The CDR3 nucleotides are TGTGCCAGCAGCTCGGACAGGGGGACCGGGGAGCTGTTTTTT. Protein: CASSSDRGTGELFF.

This clonotype was counted only a few times. The V gene is TRBV12-3 or TRBV12-4, the J gene TRBJ1-1; no clear D. Trimming shortened V by 8 bases and J by 5 bases, and 18 bases separated the two germline ends. The CDR3 length is 14 residues. The CDR3, as DNA: TGTGCCAGCGGTTCCGGGATCCTAGGGACTGAAGCTTTCTTT. Amino acid sequence: CASGSGILGTEAFF.

This clonotype has at least ten counts. The rearrangement links TRBV6-6 to TRBJ1-5; TRBD1 aligns across 8 bases. The germline CDR1 and CDR2 sequences are MNHNY and SVGAGI (reference sequence). The CDR3 extends over 14 amino acids. V gave up 3 bases and J gave up 6 bases; unmatched junction bases: 4. DNA of the CDR3: TGTGCCAGCAGTTATACGGACAGGGCTCAGCCCCAGCATTTT. It translates to CASSYTDRAQPQHF.

This clonotype showed up just a few times. The V and J genes are TRBV28 and TRBJ1-6, with 8 bases aligning to TRBD1. The CDR3 is made up of 14 amino acids. V lost 6 bases to trimming and J lost 9 bases; unmatched junction nucleotides: 7. Per germline, CDR1 MDHEN and CDR2 SYDVKM. The CDR3 loop reads CASRVGQVFSPLHF. The CDR3 bases are TGTGCCAGCAGGGTGGGACAGGTTTTTTCACCCCTCCACTTT.

On this clonotype itself: This may arise from a read error, as a much more abundant clone is one base away. This chain links TRBV12-3 or TRBV12-4 with TRBJ2-3, with 7 bases identical to TRBD2. This CDR3 is built from 16 residues. CDR3 amino acids: CANSFAAGVGTDTQYF. CDR3 DNA sequence: TGTGCCAACAGTTTTGCGGCGGGGGTTGGCACAGATACGCAGTATTTT.

This clonotype came up a few times. The chain recombines TRBV2 with TRBJ1-2; tentatively, D is TRBD1 (5 bases). Germline CDR1 reads SNHLY; CDR2 reads FYNNEI. V was clipped by 6 bases and J by 7 bases, with 15 bases between them. This CDR3 comprises 13 residues. The CDR3 DNA sequence: TGTGCCAGCAGCTTCAGGGTCCGGGGTGGCTACACCTTC. Residues: CASSFRVRGGYTF.

The V call is TRBV4-1, the J call TRBJ1-1; 8 bases match TRBD1. CDR3 length equals 16 residues. CDR1 is MGHRA and CDR2 is YSYEKL in the germline V gene. V shed 6 bases and J 2 bases; nucleotides not matched to a gene: 11. CDR3 nucleotide sequence: TGCGCCAGCAGGCATTGGGACAGGCCAATCAACACTGAAGCTTTCTTT. This translates into CASRHWDRPINTEAFF.

The rearrangement joins TRBV6-2 or TRBV6-3 to TRBJ2-7; maybe TRBD1 (6 bases). Between the trimmed V and J ends, which lost 0 bases and 4 bases, there was a span of 13 bases. Germline assignment: CDR1 MNHEY and CDR2 SVGEGT. The CDR3 sequence is 15 residues long. CDR3 in amino acids: CASSYSGRGVYEQYV. The CDR3 DNA follows: TGTGCCAGCAGTTACTCGGGCAGGGGCGTGTACGAGCAGTACGTC.

This clonotype was counted at least ten times. The J gene is TRBJ2-3, the V gene TRBV7-2; 9 bases fit TRBD2. V gave up 7 bases and J gave up 7 bases; unmatched junction bases: 6. This CDR3 is 13 amino acids long. The germline gives CDR1 SGHTA, CDR2 FQGNSA. CDR3 in amino acids: CASTAGLAYTQYF. DNA of the CDR3: TGTGCCAGCACCGCTGGACTAGCGTATACGCAGTATTTT.

This clonotype has only a few counts. V and J are TRBV5-6 and TRBJ2-1; 12 nucleotides match TRBD2. The CDR3 is 15 amino acids. Germline CDR1 reads SGHDT; CDR2 reads YYEEEE. V gave up 5 bases and J gave up 4 bases; unmatched junction bases: 4. CDR3 protein: CASRPLAGGYNEQFF. As DNA, the CDR3 is TGTGCCAGCAGACCGCTAGCGGGGGGGTACAATGAGCAGTTCTTC.

The rearrangement joins TRBV20-1 to TRBJ1-1; D perhaps matches TRBD1 (5 bases). The CDR3 consists of 13 residues. The germline V gene encodes CDR1 DFQATT and CDR2 SNEGSKA (reference sequence). Trimming took off 0 bases at V and 5 bases at J, with 10 bases between the two ends. CDR3 DNA: TGCAGTGCTAGAGATCCAGGGAAAACTGAAGCTTTCTTT. Translated: CSARDPGKTEAFF.